The present TCR beta chain was sequenced within a study of molecular identifiers for immune sequencing clone quantification. This clonotype was detected a few times. Sorting selected naive CD8 T cells with a CD8+CD4-CCR7+CD45RA+ phenotype. In TCRdb, the PCR reads were re-called with MiXCR into one record per CDR3 protein. The sample holds about 640,000 distinct CDR3 sequences, just under 20% seen once. Trimming took 6 bases from V and 3 from J; bases not matched to a gene: 7. Germline V gives CDR1 MNHEY, CDR2 SVGEGT. The CDR3 runs to 14 residues. The receptor comes from a human donor in good health. Some libraries in this study had Jurkat cell RNA spiked in. This chain uses TRBV6-2 or TRBV6-3 with TRBJ2-7, with 8 positions matching TRBD1. Source material: naive CD8+ T cells from blood, with Jurkat cell RNA spiked in. Specified subset: FACS-sorted CD8+CD4-CCR7+CD45RA+ naive T cells. CDR3 residues: CASSYRGASYEQYF. Written as DNA, the CDR3 is TGTGCCAGCAGCTACAGGGGGGCAAGCTACGAGCAGTACTTC.